This TCR beta chain was sequenced during a study of alternative splicing in chronic myeloid leukemia remission (dated by TCRdb to 2018 to 2020). For context, the study as a whole: Remission specimens from the trials were collected at major or complete molecular response, at 12 or 24 months of TKI therapy. The RESIST (imatinib), ENESTxtnd (nilotinib) and PINNACLE (nilotinib plus pegylated interferon) trials supplied fewer than 10 diagnostic specimens along with matched remission specimens. Trizol was used to extract total RNA from peripheral blood mononuclear cells of diagnosis, remission and control samples. RNA sequencing was used to profile peripheral blood taken from chronic-phase CML patients both at diagnosis and at remission, and those profiles were then compared against healthy donors. Female/male counts of 11/5 were recorded for diagnosis samples, 8/3 for remission samples and 2/4 for controls. Median ages were around 54 years at diagnosis, under 60 at remission and 30 to 40 for healthy controls. Nine CML samples, seven diagnostic and two matched remission, were obtained from the French Persistem study. The diagnostic specimens from the trials consisted of total leukocytes from peripheral blood collected in EDTA.

CDR1 and CDR2 (LNHDA, SQIVND) derive from the germline V gene (reference sequence). The CDR3, from cysteine to phenylalanine, totals 12 residues. There is no recorded DNA. On this clonotype: Its cognate antigen has yet to be identified.

Per the publication, the time point label means: major or complete molecular response after front-line TKI therapy. Around 17 CML patients were included in the patient cohort, and matched post-remission samples were retrieved for a subset of these patients. Library construction relied on bulk RNA-seq. The TruSeq Stranded RNA sample prep kit was used to generate libraries of poly-A-enriched mRNA from an input of around 1 ug total RNA. Every sample was sequenced in triplicate, with paired-end sequencing run on a HiSeq 2500. A read length of 125 nucleotides per mate was used for RNA-seq. Concerning the study's data processing: Reads were trimmed and aligned to hg38 using STAR v2.7, and quality control was done with FASTQC, RSeQC and multiqc. Salmon 0.14.1 was used to quantify gene expression levels as transcripts per million (TPM). The results of principal component analysis suggested that neither trial, library batch, sequencing batch, treatment regimen nor sex drove the transcriptomic profiles. The reads, reprocessed by TCRdb, yield one row per CDR3 protein sequence and no DNA. TCRdb, not the original authors, processed these V and J calls. The sample table records about 500 distinct CDR3 sequences; over 95% of these occur just once. Clones ranked in the top ten supply around 7.7% of the sample.

The paper as a whole reports these results and caveats: Blood cell composition at remission was reconfigured to resemble lymphoid cell-enriched normal controls. Blood cell composition differed strongly depending on the timepoint, moving from an enrichment of myeloid progenitors at diagnosis to an enrichment of mature lymphoid cells at remission.

The sample was PBMCs or total blood leukocytes (not recorded which), taken during remission. Recombination joined TRBV19 with TRBJ2-2; without DNA, the TCRdb call of TRBD2 cannot be checked. This TCR was recovered from an adult with chronic myeloid leukemia. This receptor has the CDR3 CASRRNTGELFF.